This T cell receptor beta chain was retrieved from a study of blood T cell repertoires in COVID-19. About the study: Sites across the United States, Italy and Spain contributed samples from acute and convalescent COVID-19. Sources were T cells, B-cell-depleted T cells, or PBMCs; the material itself was cDNA or gDNA.

In the source study's methods: Amplification of reference gene primers was used by the study to estimate nucleated cell counts. Sequencing was performed with immunoSEQ multiplex PCR; in TCRdb, only in-frame clones are kept and a portion is missing. The D gene and trimming were derived from the DNA, and the V and J assignments and clone size from that table. The sample lists approximately 240,000 clones; roughly 82% were seen once. V lost 2 bases and J lost 7, with 21 bases in between. CDR1 is MDHEN and CDR2 is SYDVKM in the germline V gene. CDR3 length equals 17 residues. The receptor was derived from an elderly woman with active or convalescent COVID-19. What was sequenced was peripheral blood. The chain is built from TRBV28 and TRBJ2-1, with D unresolved. CDR3 coding DNA: TGTGCCAGCAGTTTAGGGCTAACAGTTCCACGGTGGAATGAGCAGTTCTTC. Its translation is CASSLGLTVPRWNEQFF. The whole variable domain, remainder taken from reference TRBV28 and TRBJ2-1, is DVKVTQSSRYLVKRTGEKVFLECVQDMDHENMFWYRQDPGLGLRLIYFSYDVKMKEKGDIPEGYSVSREKKERFSLILESASTNQTSMYLCASSLGLTVPRWNEQFFGPGTRLTVL.